The 25 T cell receptor beta chains presented below share a single source sample, sequenced in a study of CD8 T cells in ankylosing spondylitis. TCRdb called the 5' RACE reads again in MiXCR, with one record for every CDR3 protein. The sample records some 220,000 distinct CDR3 sequences, roughly a tenth being singletons. Material for sequencing was blood, either unsorted or a sorted T cell fraction (not recorded which). The receptors here all came from a male donor with ankylosing spondylitis or in good health (not recorded which).

The rearrangement joins TRBV5-5 to TRBJ1-1; tentative D call: TRBD1 (6 bases). The CDR3 runs to 16 residues. V lost 4 bases to trimming and J lost 0 bases, with 16 bases between them. CDR1 and CDR2 (germline): SGHKS, YYEKEE (reference sequence). The CDR3 region is CASSPPSGGVNTEAFF. The CDR3, as DNA: TGTGCCAGCAGCCCCCCCTCGGGGGGCGTGAACACTGAAGCTTTCTTT.

This clonotype was observed a few times. V usage is TRBV14 and J usage is TRBJ1-1; D unresolved. The V gene's germline CDR1 is SGHDN and CDR2 FVKESK. V was pared by 2 bases and J by 3 bases, with 10 bases between. This CDR3 spans 14 amino acids. CDR3 amino acids: CASSQTGRDTEAFF. CDR3 DNA: TGTGCCAGCAGCCAAACGGGAAGAGACACTGAAGCTTTCTTT. Drawing the rest from reference TRBV14 and TRBJ1-1, the complete variable domain is EAGVTQFPSHSVIEKGQTVTLRCDPISGHDNLYWYRRVMGKEIKFLLHFVKESKQDESGMPNNRFLAERTGGTYSTLKVQPAELEDSGVYFCASSQTGRDTEAFFGQGTRLTVV.

Many counts were recorded for this clonotype. CDR3 loop: CASRGGTGTYEQYF. CDR3 nucleotide sequence: TGCGCCAGCAGGGGGGGGACAGGGACCTACGAGCAGTACTTC. The chain employs TRBV5-1 and TRBJ2-7; 9 nucleotides line up with TRBD1. Germline CDR1 reads SGHRS; CDR2 reads YFSETQ. After removal of 5 bases from V and 2 bases from J, the junction contained 5 bases not matched to a gene. This CDR3 has 14 residues. Together with reference TRBV5-1 and TRBJ2-7, the CDR3 gives the full variable domain: KAGVTQTPRYLIKTRGQQVTLSCSPISGHRSVSWYQQTPGQGLQFLFEYFSETQRNKGNFPGRFSGRQFSNSRSEMNVSTLELGDSALYLCASRGGTGTYEQYFGPGTRLTVT.

As to this clonotype: A much larger clone lies one base from this, so it may be a read error. J is TRBJ2-7 and V is TRBV5-1, with D possibly TRBD2 on 6 matching bases. Looked up from germline, CDR1 is SGHRS and CDR2 is YFSETQ. This CDR3 has 15 amino acids. The CDR3 loop reads CASSYSAGRSCEQYF. In DNA form, the CDR3 reads TGCGCCAGCAGCTATTCGGCGGGGCGCTCCTGCGAGCAGTACTTC. The variable domain in full, completed from reference TRBV5-1 and TRBJ2-7, reads KAGVTQTPRYLIKTRGQQVTLSCSPISGHRSVSWYQQTPGQGLQFLFEYFSETQRNKGNFPGRFSGRQFSNSRSEMNVSTLELGDSALYLCASSYSAGRSCEQYFGPGTRLTVT.

This clonotype occurred a few times. V usage is TRBV11-1 and J usage is TRBJ2-7; D possibly corresponds to TRBD2 (5 bases). V was clipped by 4 bases and J by 5 bases, with 12 bases between them. Germline V gene lookup returns CDR1 SGHAT and CDR2 FQDESV (reference sequence). The CDR3 covers 13 residues. CDR3 region: CASSSTFGDEQYF. In DNA form, the CDR3 reads TGTGCCAGCAGCTCGACCTTCGGGGACGAGCAGTACTTC.

A few counts support this clonotype. One end of the junction does not line up with germline, which may come from a read error. CDR3 in DNA: TGCGCCAGCAGTGACCCAGGGGGGGGCTCCTACAATGAGCAGTTCTTT. Translating it yields CASSDPGGGSYNEQFF. The genes are TRBV10-1 and TRBJ2-1; D may be TRBD1 or TRBD2 (7 bases each). This CDR3 contains 16 residues. Germline V lookup: CDR1 WNHNN, CDR2 SYGVQD (reference sequence).

This clonotype was counted only a few times. The rearrangement links TRBV18 to TRBJ1-5; D gene ambiguous. The germline CDR1 and CDR2 sequences are KGHSH and LQKENI. Trimming took off 3 bases at V and 5 bases at J, with 8 bases between the two ends. This CDR3 comprises 13 residues. The CDR3 is CASSPSRDQPQHF. The CDR3 bases are TGTGCCAGCTCACCTAGCCGCGATCAGCCCCAGCATTTT. Looking up the rest from reference TRBV18 and TRBJ1-5 gives the full variable domain: NAGVMQNPRHLVRRRGQEARLRCSPMKGHSHVYWYRQLPEEGLKFMVYLQKENIIDESGMPKERFSAEFPKEGPSILRIQQVVRGDSAAYFCASSPSRDQPQHFGDGTRLSIL.

At least ten counts were recorded for this clonotype. The chain couples TRBV29-1 to TRBJ2-1; a weak D match, TRBD1 (5 bases). CDR1 and CDR2 (germline): SQVTM, ANQGSEA. This CDR3 is built from 17 residues. V gave up 4 bases and J gave up 1 base, with 20 bases separating them. The CDR3 spells CSVVDSYKLRSYNEQFF. CDR3 bases: TGCAGCGTTGTAGACAGCTACAAACTCCGTTCCTACAATGAGCAGTTCTTC.

This clonotype was seen at least ten times. CDR3 DNA sequence: TGTGCCAGCAGTTCGGACAGCTACAATGAGCAGTTCTTC. Translation gives CASSSDSYNEQFF. This chain uses TRBV27 with TRBJ2-1, with D possibly TRBD1 on 6 matching bases. The germline gives CDR1 MNHEY, CDR2 SMNVEV (reference sequence). Trimming cost V 4 bases and J 3 bases, with 7 bases left between them. The length of the CDR3 is 13 residues.

This chain links TRBV21-1 with TRBJ2-7; TRBD1 was called by the table and not checked on the DNA. TRBV21-1 is given as a pseudogene. CDR3 length: 14 residues. The chain's CDR3 is CASSGLKTGHEQYF. The CDR3 nucleotides read TGTGCCAGCAGCGGATTAAAGACAGGCCACGAGCAGTACTTC.

This clonotype was counted between two and nine times. The J gene is TRBJ1-2, the V gene TRBV6-2 or TRBV6-3; 7 nucleotides agree with TRBD1. The length of the CDR3 is 15 residues. Germline values: CDR1 MNHEY, CDR2 SVGEGT. The junction had 15 bases not matched to a gene; V was cut back by 6 bases and J by 8 bases. Written as DNA, the CDR3 is TGTGCCAGCAGAACTCCATACGGGACAGTGAAGGGCTACACCTTC. Translating it yields CASRTPYGTVKGYTF.

This clonotype was observed many times. The CDR3, as DNA: TGTGCCAGATCGACCGGGACCGACTATAGCAATCAGCCCCAGCATTTT. This sequence encodes CARSTGTDYSNQPQHF. The chain carries TRBV21-1 and TRBJ1-5; no check of the table's D call, TRBD1, against the DNA was made. TRBV21-1 is shown as a pseudogene. The CDR3 loop spans 16 amino acids.

Ten or more counts support this clonotype. This chain uses TRBV7-2 with TRBJ1-1; TRBD1 agrees at 7 bases. The CDR3 covers 14 residues. CDR1 and CDR2 (germline): SGHTA, FQGNSA. V trimming: 5 bases; J trimming: 6 bases; junction bases outside the gene matches: 9. This CDR3 is CASSARQGPPEAFF. The DNA of the CDR3 is TGTGCCAGCAGCGCAAGACAGGGACCCCCTGAAGCTTTCTTT.

A word on this clonotype: This could be a read error, since a much larger clone is one nucleotide away. V is TRBV3-1 and J is TRBJ2-6; tentatively, D is TRBD2 (5 bases). Germline loops: CDR1 LGHDT, CDR2 YNNKEL (reference sequence). The CDR3 extends over 17 amino acids. The V end lost 0 bases, the J end lost 8 bases, and 17 bases lay between the germline ends. CDR3 in DNA: TGTGCCAGCAGCCAAGATAGAGGGAGTGCTTGGACCAACGTCCTGACTTTC. Translation gives CASSQDRGSAWTNVLTF. Drawing the rest from reference TRBV3-1 and TRBJ2-6, the complete variable domain is DTAVSQTPKYLVTQMGNDKSIKCEQNLGHDTMYWYKQDSKKFLKIMFSYNNKELIINETVPNRFSPKSPDKAHLNLHINSLELGDSAVYFCASSQDRGSAWTNVLTFGAGSRLTVL.

This clonotype was counted at least ten times. The chain uses TRBV5-1 and TRBJ1-1; TRBD1 matches at 9 bases. CDR1 is SGHRS, CDR2 YFSETQ, per germline. The V and J ends lost 3 bases and 5 bases, in that order; junction bases with no gene match: 5. The CDR3 covers 14 residues. CDR3 region: CASSSQGAKTEAFF. CDR3 sequence (DNA): TGCGCCAGCAGCTCACAGGGGGCGAAGACTGAAGCTTTCTTT.

The CDR3 loop reads CASSLRGQNTGELFF. The CDR3 nucleotides are TGTGCCAGCAGCTTACGGGGGCAGAACACCGGGGAGCTGTTTTTT. The chain links TRBV7-9 to TRBJ2-2; D tentatively reads TRBD1 or TRBD2 (6 bases each). The V end was cut by 2 bases, the J end by 1 base, with 8 bases between. Germline CDR1 is SEHNR and CDR2 is FQNEAQ (reference sequence). This CDR3 spans 15 amino acids. The full variable domain, rest sourced from reference TRBV7-9 and TRBJ2-2, is DTGVSQNPRHKITKRGQNVTFRCDPISEHNRLYWYRQTLGQGPEFLTYFQNEAQLEKSRLLSDRFSAERPKGSFSTLEIQRTEQGDSAMYLCASSLRGQNTGELFFGEGSRLTVL.

This clonotype was detected ten times or more. V and J are TRBV5-1 and TRBJ2-1; 10 nucleotides match TRBD1. The V segment lost 3 bases and the J segment 4 bases; nucleotides outside the gene matches: 4. CDR1 and CDR2 (germline): SGHRS, YFSETQ. The CDR3 has 15 amino acids. CDR3 nucleotide sequence: TGCGCCAGCAGCTCCGGGACAGGGGCTTACAATGAGCAGTTCTTC. Its translation is CASSSGTGAYNEQFF. The full variable domain, its missing parts supplied by reference TRBV5-1 and TRBJ2-1, is KAGVTQTPRYLIKTRGQQVTLSCSPISGHRSVSWYQQTPGQGLQFLFEYFSETQRNKGNFPGRFSGRQFSNSRSEMNVSTLELGDSALYLCASSSGTGAYNEQFFGPGTRLTVL.

There are many counts of this clonotype. V usage is TRBV12-3 or TRBV12-4 and J usage is TRBJ2-1; 14 bases are shared with TRBD2. The CDR3 is 13 amino acids. V was clipped by 2 bases and J by 16 bases; unmatched bases: 4. The CDR3 spells CASSLKTSGREFF. CDR3 coding DNA: TGTGCCAGCAGTTTAAAGACTAGCGGGAGGGAATTCTTC.

This clonotype showed up many times. The chain couples TRBV5-1 to TRBJ2-2; D is unresolved. CDR1 is SGHRS and CDR2 is YFSETQ in the germline V gene. The CDR3 contains 15 residues. Trimming cost V 4 bases and J 6 bases, with 16 bases left between them. The CDR3 DNA is TGCGCCAGCAGCCCCCTGGATAGATTAGCCGGGGAGCTGTTTTTT. The encoded protein is CASSPLDRLAGELFF.

This clonotype was picked up many times. V and J are TRBV30 and TRBJ1-3; TRBD1 is a possible D gene (6 bases). This CDR3 is built from 14 residues. Per the germline V gene, CDR1 is GTSNPN and CDR2 is SVGIG (reference sequence). The germline V and J ends were trimmed by 0 bases and 2 bases, with 8 bases remaining between them. The CDR3 region is CAWSVTGPGNTIYF. CDR3 in DNA: TGTGCCTGGAGTGTTACAGGGCCTGGAAACACCATATATTTT.

This clonotype showed up many times. The chain combines TRBV5-1 with TRBJ2-5; D might be TRBD1 (6 bases). This CDR3 has 14 amino acids. The V end lost 1 base, the J end lost 3 bases, and 10 bases lay between the germline ends. The germline V gene encodes CDR1 SGHRS and CDR2 YFSETQ. The CDR3 bases are TGCGCCAGCAGCTTGACAAGACAGGAAGAGACCCAGTACTTC. Translating it yields CASSLTRQEETQYF. Complete variable domain (other parts from reference TRBV5-1 and TRBJ2-5): KAGVTQTPRYLIKTRGQQVTLSCSPISGHRSVSWYQQTPGQGLQFLFEYFSETQRNKGNFPGRFSGRQFSNSRSEMNVSTLELGDSALYLCASSLTRQEETQYFGPGTRLLVL.

This chain uses TRBV20-1 with TRBJ2-1; possibly TRBD2 for D (6 bases). Germline CDR1 DFQATT, CDR2 SNEGSKA (reference sequence). The CDR3 is 17 amino acids. The germline V and J ends were trimmed by 6 bases and 0 bases, with 21 bases remaining between them. CDR3 loop: CSAKSSDHFASYNEQFF. The CDR3 nucleotides are TGCAGTGCAAAGTCTAGCGACCATTTCGCCTCCTACAATGAGCAGTTCTTC.

The V and J genes are TRBV4-2 and TRBJ2-5, with D unclear. V shed 0 bases and J shed 2 bases, with 7 bases lying between them. This CDR3 has 14 residues. The germline CDR1 and CDR2 sequences are LGHNA and YNFKEQ. The CDR3 region is CASSQDLTQETQYF. The CDR3 region has the DNA TGTGCCAGCAGCCAAGACCTTACTCAAGAGACCCAGTACTTC.

There are many counts of this clonotype. CDR3 sequence: CSARLGQGNYEQYF. The CDR3 DNA reads TGCAGCGCCCGCCTGGGACAGGGAAACTACGAGCAGTACTTC. V is TRBV29-1 and J is TRBJ2-7; 9 nucleotides agree with TRBD1. The CDR3 loop spans 14 amino acids. Trimming removed 7 bases from V and 3 bases from J; junction bases left unmatched: 10. Germline V gives CDR1 SQVTM, CDR2 ANQGSEA.

This clonotype came up many times. The chain combines TRBV18 with TRBJ1-2; D gene ambiguous. This CDR3 has 14 residues. The germline V gene encodes CDR1 KGHSH and CDR2 LQKENI. V was pared by 2 bases and J by 4 bases, with 11 bases between. Written as DNA, the CDR3 is TGTGCCAGCTCACCAGATGCGGGGTCCTATGGCTACACCTTC. Translated, it gives CASSPDAGSYGYTF.